Following are 26 T cell receptor beta chains from one sample sequenced in a study of technical replicates of blood from a handful of donors. Only in-frame clones appear in the TCRdb table, and some are missing; sequencing was by immunoSEQ multiplex PCR. In the table there are 83,000 or so clones, around 94% of which are singletons. Sequenced input: T cells isolated from PBMCs. The source of these receptors is a human donor in good health.

The V gene is TRBV19, the J gene TRBJ2-7; tentatively, D is TRBD2 (5 bases). CDR3 size: 15 residues. The germline V gene has CDR1 LNHDA and CDR2 SQIVND (reference sequence). V lost 8 bases and J lost 4, with 21 bases in between. Here the CDR3 reads CASSGLDSPGYEQYF. DNA of the CDR3: TGTGCCAGTTCGGGTCTAGACTCCCCGGGGTACGAGCAGTACTTC.

The chain has TRBV20-1 and TRBJ2-1; D is undetermined. The CDR3 is 11 amino acids. Germline values: CDR1 DFQATT, CDR2 SNEGSKA (reference sequence). V lost 6 bases and J 7 bases, leaving 10 bases between the germline ends. In nucleotides, the CDR3 is TGCAGTGCCAGCGCTGGGAATGAGCAGTTCTTC. It codes for CSASAGNEQFF.

The CDR3 reads CASSLVEGMESPLHF. Written as DNA, the CDR3 is TGTGCCAGCAGCTTAGTAGAGGGAATGGAATCACCCCTCCACTTT. This sequence joins TRBV11-2 and TRBJ1-6, with D hard to call. Trimming took off 1 base at V and 10 bases at J, with 14 bases between the two ends. Germline V gene sequence: CDR1 SGHAT, CDR2 FQNNGV. The CDR3 runs 15 residues.

The chain uses TRBV18 and TRBJ1-1; D call uncertain. The CDR3 is 14 residues long. Trimming removed 3 bases from V and 0 bases from J, with 8 bases in between. Germline V CDR1 and CDR2: KGHSH, LQKENI. In DNA, the CDR3 is TGTGCCAGCTCACCGGTTAACATGAACACTGAAGCTTTCTTT. Translation: CASSPVNMNTEAFF.

This sequence joins TRBV5-6 and TRBJ2-5, with D perhaps matching TRBD1 (5 bases). Germline assignment: CDR1 SGHDT and CDR2 YYEEEE. V was clipped by 1 base and J by 4 bases, with 23 bases between them. There are 18 residues in the CDR3. The CDR3 coding sequence is TGTGCCAGCAGCTTGTTAACAGGTCCCCTTTCTCGAGGAGAGACCCAGTACTTC. Encoded protein: CASSLLTGPLSRGETQYF. The full variable domain, with the rest looked up from reference TRBV5-6 and TRBJ2-5, is DAGVTQSPTHLIKTRGQQVTLRCSPKSGHDTVSWYQQALGQGPQFIFQYYEEEERQRGNFPDRFSGHQFPNYSSELNVNALLLGDSALYLCASSLLTGPLSRGETQYFGPGTRLLVL.

The chain recombines TRBV6-8 with TRBJ1-1; TRBD1 aligns across 7 bases. The CDR3 is made up of 14 amino acids. CDR1 is MNHGY, CDR2 SAAAGT, per germline. The V segment lost 4 bases and the J segment 1 base; nucleotides outside the gene matches: 3. The CDR3 DNA reads TGTGCCAGCAGTTGTCGGGACAGGAACACTGAAGCTTTCTTT. Translating it yields CASSCRDRNTEAFF.

The chain combines TRBV7-9 with TRBJ1-4; D not resolved. This CDR3 spans 13 amino acids. Trimming removed 2 bases from V and 9 bases from J, with 10 bases in between. Germline V gene data show CDR1 as SEHNR and CDR2 as FQNEAQ (reference sequence). The CDR3 coding sequence is TGTGCCAGCAGCTTAAACAGCCTGAAAAAACTGTTTTTT. It is translated as CASSLNSLKKLFF.

J is TRBJ1-2 and V is TRBV28; 7 nucleotides line up with TRBD1. The CDR3 contains 13 residues. With 6 bases clipped from V and 4 bases from J, the junction kept 5 bases outside the gene matches. Germline-derived CDR1 and CDR2 are MDHEN and SYDVKM. This CDR3 reads CASSPGQTYGYTF. In nucleotides, the CDR3 is TGTGCCAGCAGCCCGGGACAGACCTATGGCTACACCTTC.

This rearrangement joins TRBV4-1 to TRBJ2-5; 8 nucleotides agree with TRBD2. V was clipped by 3 bases and J by 0 bases; unmatched bases: 9. Germline V gene lookup returns CDR1 MGHRA and CDR2 YSYEKL. The CDR3 is made up of 17 amino acids. In nucleotides, the CDR3 is TGCGCCAGCAGCCAGGTAATCACACTAGCGGACCAAGAGACCCAGTACTTC. Amino acid sequence: CASSQVITLADQETQYF.

V and J are TRBV9 and TRBJ2-7, with D perhaps matching TRBD2 (8 bases). Trimming removed 6 bases at V and 6 bases at J, with 19 bases between. CDR3 length equals 14 residues. The germline V gene has CDR1 SGDLS and CDR2 YYNGEE. The CDR3 loop reads CASTISGDSLEQYF. The CDR3 DNA is TGTGCCAGCACAATTAGCGGGGACAGTCTCGAGCAGTACTTC.

The chain has TRBV6-1 and TRBJ2-7, with TRBD2 as a possible D gene (6 bases). CDR1 MNHNS and CDR2 SASEGT come from the germline V gene. The CDR3 sequence is 13 residues long. Trimming removed 7 bases from V and 2 bases from J, with 12 bases in between. CDR3 nucleotides: TGTGCCAGCACCGGGACTGTCGCCTACGAGCAGTACTTC. Its translation: CASTGTVAYEQYF.

The chain combines TRBV13 with TRBJ2-5; D not resolved. This CDR3 is 11 amino acids long. Trimming stripped 5 bases from V and 3 bases from J, with 4 bases between. Germline V gives CDR1 PRHDT, CDR2 FYEKMQ (reference sequence). The chain's CDR3 is CASSPEETQYF. The CDR3, as DNA: TGTGCCAGCAGCCCGGAAGAGACCCAGTACTTC.

This sequence joins TRBV5-1 and TRBJ2-7, with 8 positions matching TRBD1. There are 14 residues in the CDR3. The germline CDR1 and CDR2 sequences are SGHRS and YFSETQ. With 4 bases clipped from V and 5 bases from J, the junction kept 8 bases outside the gene matches. The CDR3 region is CASSTPTGVHEQYF. The CDR3 coding sequence is TGCGCCAGCAGCACCCCGACAGGGGTTCACGAGCAGTACTTC.

The V gene is TRBV10-3, the J gene TRBJ2-2; D possibly corresponds to TRBD2 (6 bases). The CDR3 is 11 residues long. From germline, CDR1 is ENHRY and CDR2 SYGVKD. Trimming removed 8 bases at V and 5 bases at J, with 6 bases between. The CDR3 DNA reads TGTGCCATCGGGGGGACCGGGGAGCTGTTTTTT. It translates to CAIGGTGELFF.

This chain connects TRBV6-5 to TRBJ1-1, with a tentative D call TRBD1 (5 bases). CDR1 and CDR2 (germline): MNHEY, SVGAGI. V lost 6 bases and J 1 base, leaving 9 bases between the germline ends. This CDR3 has 13 residues. CDR3 nucleotide sequence: TGTGCCAGCAGATTCGGGGGGAACACTGAAGCTTTCTTT. Protein: CASRFGGNTEAFF.

The chain's CDR3 is CASSMTGDYNEQFF. The CDR3 nucleotides are TGTGCCAGTAGTATGACAGGGGATTACAATGAGCAGTTCTTC. This rearrangement joins TRBV19 to TRBJ2-1; 8 positions agree with TRBD1. The CDR3 covers 14 residues. Germline loops: CDR1 LNHDA, CDR2 SQIVND (reference sequence). The ends lost 3 bases at V and 4 bases at J; junction bases unmatched: 2.

This chain uses TRBV4-1 with TRBJ1-1; 8 bases line up with TRBD1. V shed 1 base, J shed 4 bases, and the junction held 5 bases outside the gene matches. CDR1 and CDR2 (germline): MGHRA, YSYEKL. This CDR3 has 15 residues. In DNA, the CDR3 is TGCGCCAGCAGCCAAGGAGAACAGGGGGGCACTGAAGCTTTCTTT. Protein product: CASSQGEQGGTEAFF.

This chain joins TRBV2 and TRBJ2-4, with D unresolved. Trimming left V 2 bases short and J 5 bases short, with 13 bases between. Germline CDR1 and CDR2: SNHLY and FYNNEI. The CDR3 is made up of 15 amino acids. CDR3 DNA: TGTGCCAGCAGTGAAAATTTTGGCTCCCAAAACATTCAGTACTTC. Amino acid sequence: CASSENFGSQNIQYF.

V and J are TRBV7-8 and TRBJ1-6; 10 bases agree with TRBD1. This CDR3 comprises 17 residues. Losses at the gene ends were 5 bases for V and 10 bases for J; bases not matched to a gene: 14. Germline lookup yields CDR1 SGHVS and CDR2 FQNEAQ. The CDR3 reads CASSPPGQGRVRSPLHF. CDR3 bases: TGTGCCAGCAGCCCACCGGGACAGGGGAGAGTGCGGTCACCCCTCCACTTT. The full variable domain, in which reference TRBV7-8 and TRBJ1-6 provide the parts outside the CDR3, is GAGVSQSPRYKVAKRGQDVALRCDPISGHVSLFWYQQALGQGPEFLTYFQNEAQLDKSGLPSDRFFAERPEGSVSTLKIQRTQQEDSAVYLCASSPPGQGRVRSPLHFGNGTRLTVT.

The chain has TRBV7-9 and TRBJ2-7; D is perhaps TRBD2 (6 bases). V lost 4 bases to trimming and J lost 0 bases, with 13 bases between them. The germline CDR1 and CDR2 sequences are SEHNR and FQNEAQ (reference sequence). The CDR3 is 15 amino acids. CDR3 sequence (DNA): TGTGCCAGCAGCTCGGGACTTAAGCTCTCCTACGAGCAGTACTTC. It specifies CASSSGLKLSYEQYF.

The chain links TRBV7-6 to TRBJ1-2; 7 bases fit TRBD1. Germline V CDR1 and CDR2: SGHVS, FNYEAQ. CDR3 length: 16 residues. The V and J ends lost 1 base and 8 bases, in that order; junction bases with no gene match: 13. The chain's CDR3 is CASSLVRGQSPIGYTF. The CDR3 DNA is TGTGCCAGCAGCTTAGTTCGGGGACAGTCACCTATCGGCTACACCTTC.

This chain links TRBV19 with TRBJ2-2, with 7 bases identical to TRBD1. V lost 2 bases to trimming and J lost 0 bases; unmatched junction nucleotides: 0. The CDR3 contains 15 residues. Germline loops: CDR1 LNHDA, CDR2 SQIVND (reference sequence). Here the CDR3 reads CASSIQGANTGELFF. In DNA, the CDR3 is TGTGCCAGTAGTATACAGGGGGCGAACACCGGGGAGCTGTTTTTT. The whole variable domain, remainder taken from reference TRBV19 and TRBJ2-2, is DGGITQSPKYLFRKEGQNVTLSCEQNLNHDAMYWYRQDPGQGLRLIYYSQIVNDFQKGDIAEGYSVSREKKESFPLTVTSAQKNPTAFYLCASSIQGANTGELFFGEGSRLTVL.

The chain uses TRBV27 and TRBJ2-7; no definite D call. Germline V gene sequence: CDR1 MNHEY, CDR2 SMNVEV (reference sequence). V shed 3 bases and J shed 0 bases, with 6 bases lying between them. The CDR3 spans 13 residues. CDR3 in DNA: TGTGCCAGCAGTTTGTCCCTCTCCTACGAGCAGTACTTC. Its translation: CASSLSLSYEQYF.

The rearrangement uses TRBV6-4 and TRBJ2-1, with TRBD2 matching over 10 bases. The germline V gene has CDR1 MRHNA and CDR2 SNTAGT. CDR3 size: 15 residues. With V trimmed by 0 bases and J by 6 bases, 2 bases remained unmatched. CDR3 loop: CASSDSSGGANEQFF. The CDR3 region has the DNA TGTGCCAGCAGTGACTCGAGCGGGGGGGCCAATGAGCAGTTCTTC.

The chain uses TRBV25-1 and TRBJ1-1, with D perhaps TRBD1 (6 bases). The CDR3 runs to 14 residues. Germline lookup yields CDR1 MGHDK and CDR2 SYGVNS. V lost 1 base, J lost 6 bases, and 12 bases lay in between. DNA for the CDR3: TGTGCCAGCAGTGAATCAGGGGTTATCGCTGAAGCTTTCTTT. As protein: CASSESGVIAEAFF.

V usage is TRBV27 and J usage is TRBJ1-1; 8 bases match TRBD1. The germline gives CDR1 MNHEY, CDR2 SMNVEV (reference sequence). V dropped 3 bases and J dropped 4; count of bases not matched to a gene: 7. The CDR3 contains 15 residues. CDR3 protein: CASSFLDRGSTEAFF. Written as DNA, the CDR3 is TGTGCCAGCAGTTTCCTCGACAGGGGATCCACTGAAGCTTTCTTT.